The 26 T cell receptor beta chains given below trace back to one sample, sequenced in a study of cytomegalovirus exposure and HLA in healthy donors. TCRdb's table, derived via immunoSEQ multiplex PCR, lists solely in-frame clones and lacks some. The top ten clones hold 1.5% to 2% of a sample with approximately 120,000 clones, approximately 90% of them seen once. Sequencing was performed on PBMCs. The receptor source for this set is a woman aged 18 to 35 in good health and CMV-seronegative.

V usage is TRBV9 and J usage is TRBJ2-3; 10 bases agree with TRBD2. Unmatched junction bases numbered 2, after V lost 4 bases and J lost 3 bases. CDR1 SGDLS and CDR2 YYNGEE come from the germline V gene. The CDR3 spans 14 residues. CDR3 amino acids: CASSSSGSTDTQYF. CDR3 coding DNA: TGTGCCAGCAGCTCTAGCGGGAGTACAGATACGCAGTATTTT.

CDR3 protein: CASSLLRGTYNEQFF. The CDR3 DNA is TGTGCCAGCAGCCTCCTAAGGGGGACCTACAATGAGCAGTTCTTC. The chain has TRBV11-3 and TRBJ2-1; D possibly corresponds to TRBD1 (6 bases). V lost 5 bases, J lost 2 bases, and 13 bases lay in between. The CDR3 consists of 15 residues. Per germline, CDR1 SGHNT and CDR2 YENEEA.

The chain joins TRBV14 to TRBJ2-7; D unclear. Looked up from germline, CDR1 is SGHDN and CDR2 is FVKESK. V was trimmed by 0 bases and J by 0 bases, leaving 12 bases between them. The CDR3 totals 16 residues. The CDR3 DNA reads TGTGCCAGCAGCCAAGATAGTGGCTGGAGCTCCTACGAGCAGTACTTC. Protein product: CASSQDSGWSSYEQYF.

This clone came up once. One end of the junction fails to match germline, which may point to a read error. The gene calls are TRBV6-5 and TRBJ2-2; D ambiguous. The CDR3 is made up of 14 amino acids. CDR1 is MNHEY, CDR2 SVGAGI, per germline. The CDR3 coding sequence is TGTGCCAGCAGCTACTCTCGAGAAACCGGGGAGCTGTTTTTT. Its protein product is CASSYSRETGELFF.

Written as DNA, the CDR3 is TGTGCCAGCAGCTTAAGTCTGGCAATCGCTAATGAAAAACTGTTTTTT. This codes for CASSLSLAIANEKLFF. The chain uses TRBV7-9 and TRBJ1-4; D remains unclear. V lost 2 bases and J 3 bases, leaving 13 bases between the germline ends. Germline values: CDR1 SEHNR, CDR2 FQNEAQ (reference sequence). The CDR3 spans 16 residues.

The chain employs TRBV9 and TRBJ2-7; 8 bases agree with TRBD2. Looked up from germline, CDR1 is SGDLS and CDR2 is YYNGEE. The J segment lost 6 bases and the V segment lost 1 base, leaving 9 bases of the junction unmatched. CDR3 size: 15 residues. The DNA of the CDR3 is TGTGCCAGCAGCGTAAACGTGGCCGGGGGGGGCGAGCAGTACTTC. Translation gives CASSVNVAGGGEQYF. Variable domain in full (rest from reference TRBV9 and TRBJ2-7): DSGVTQTPKHLITATGQRVTLRCSPRSGDLSVYWYQQSLDQGLQFLIQYYNGEERAKGNILERFSAQQFPDLHSELNLSSLELGDSALYFCASSVNVAGGGEQYFGPGTRLTVT.

This clone is a singleton in its sample. The chain links TRBV27 to TRBJ2-5, with D unclear. Trimming left V 0 bases short and J 2 bases short, with 10 bases between. The CDR3 consists of 15 residues. Germline V gene sequence: CDR1 MNHEY, CDR2 SMNVEV (reference sequence). CDR3 region: CASSLSELKQETQYF. CDR3 bases: TGTGCCAGCAGTTTATCCGAGCTAAAGCAAGAGACCCAGTACTTC.

This chain links TRBV28 with TRBJ1-5; possibly TRBD1 for D (6 bases). From germline, CDR1 is MDHEN and CDR2 SYDVKM. The CDR3 runs 14 residues. V lost 4 bases to trimming and J lost 0 bases, with 7 bases between them. CDR3 nucleotide sequence: TGTGCCAGCAGTTCGGGACATAGCAATCAGCCCCAGCATTTT. It encodes CASSSGHSNQPQHF.

This chain uses TRBV18 with TRBJ2-5; D might be TRBD2 (7 bases). Trimming took off 6 bases at V and 1 base at J, with 15 bases between the two ends. The germline V gene encodes CDR1 KGHSH and CDR2 LQKENI. The CDR3 extends over 15 amino acids. For the CDR3, the DNA is TGTGCCAGCTCTCCCCAGGCGGGGGCCCAAGAGACCCAGTACTTC. Its protein is CASSPQAGAQETQYF. The full variable domain, completed using reference TRBV18 and TRBJ2-5, is NAGVMQNPRHLVRRRGQEARLRCSPMKGHSHVYWYRQLPEEGLKFMVYLQKENIIDESGMPKERFSAEFPKEGPSILRIQQVVRGDSAAYFCASSPQAGAQETQYFGPGTRLLVL.

CDR3 residues: CASSQVPGGTYEQYF. The CDR3 nucleotides read TGCGCCAGCAGCCAAGTTCCGGGAGGCACCTACGAGCAGTACTTC. The chain couples TRBV4-1 to TRBJ2-7, with TRBD2 matching over 7 bases. There are 15 residues in the CDR3. The junction had 5 bases not matched to a gene; V was cut back by 1 base and J by 2 bases. The germline V gene encodes CDR1 MGHRA and CDR2 YSYEKL.

The CDR3 DNA is TGTGCCAGCAGCTTAGCCGGACTAGCGGGAGGGGGGGACACAGATACGCAGTATTTT. This encodes CASSLAGLAGGGDTDTQYF. J is TRBJ2-3 and V is TRBV7-2; 15 nucleotides align to TRBD2. The CDR3 loop spans 19 amino acids. The V gene's germline CDR1 is SGHTA and CDR2 FQGNSA. After removal of 0 bases from V and 2 bases from J, the junction contained 6 bases not matched to a gene. Drawing the rest from reference TRBV7-2 and TRBJ2-3, the complete variable domain is GAGVSQSPSNKVTEKGKDVELRCDPISGHTALYWYRQSLGQGLEFLIYFQGNSAPDKSGLPSDRFSAERTGGSVSTLTIQRTQQEDSAVYLCASSLAGLAGGGDTDTQYFGPGTRLTVL.

This chain joins TRBV2 and TRBJ2-2; 8 bases are a match to TRBD2. CDR1 is SNHLY and CDR2 is FYNNEI in the germline V gene. The V and J ends lost 4 bases and 5 bases, in that order; junction bases with no gene match: 6. The CDR3 extends over 15 amino acids. CDR3 protein: CASSAPGLGTGELFF. Written as DNA, the CDR3 is TGTGCCAGCAGTGCACCGGGACTAGGAACCGGGGAGCTGTTTTTT.

The gene calls are TRBV18 and TRBJ1-6; 9 positions match TRBD1. V was pared by 5 bases and J by 8 bases, with 1 base of the junction left unmatched. CDR1 is KGHSH, CDR2 LQKENI, per germline. The CDR3 is made up of 13 amino acids. The CDR3 spells CASSWTGDSPLHF. CDR3 in DNA: TGTGCCAGCTCATGGACAGGGGATTCACCCCTCCACTTT.

This sequence joins TRBV28 and TRBJ1-3, with a tentative D call TRBD1 (5 bases). V lost 6 bases to trimming and J lost 0 bases, with 9 bases between them. CDR1 and CDR2 from the germline V gene are MDHEN and SYDVKM. The CDR3 covers 14 residues. This CDR3 is CASSDRTSGNTIYF. CDR3 DNA sequence: TGTGCCAGCAGCGACAGAACCTCTGGAAACACCATATATTTT.

This clone was counted many times. The gene calls are TRBV27 and TRBJ2-7; D call uncertain. The CDR3 covers 13 residues. Trimming cost V 5 bases and J 0 bases, with 8 bases left between them. Germline values: CDR1 MNHEY, CDR2 SMNVEV (reference sequence). The CDR3 sequence: CASSPPSSYEQYF. The DNA for the CDR3 is TGTGCCAGCAGTCCTCCGAGCTCCTACGAGCAGTACTTC.

The chain is built from TRBV5-1 and TRBJ2-7; 10 nucleotides match TRBD1. This CDR3 is 15 amino acids long. J was trimmed by 5 bases and V by 3 bases; bases with no gene match: 8. Germline CDR1 SGHRS, CDR2 YFSETQ. CDR3 region: CASSWEGQGFDEQYF. CDR3 nucleotide sequence: TGCGCCAGCAGCTGGGAGGGACAGGGGTTCGACGAGCAGTACTTC.

The CDR3 spells CASSNSGNTIYF. DNA of the CDR3: TGTGCCAGCAGCAACTCTGGAAACACCATATATTTT. The chain carries TRBV2 and TRBJ1-3; D not certain. V was cut by 6 bases and J by 0 bases, with 3 bases left in between. The CDR3 contains 12 residues. Germline CDR1 reads SNHLY; CDR2 reads FYNNEI. The whole variable domain, filled in from reference TRBV2 and TRBJ1-3, reads EPEVTQTPSHQVTQMGQEVILRCVPISNHLYFYWYRQILGQKVEFLVSFYNNEISEKSEIFDDQFSVERPDGSNFTLKIRSTKLEDSAMYFCASSNSGNTIYFGEGSWLTVV.

On this clone itself: A junction end diverges from the germline sequence, so it may reflect a read error. Other DNA sequences of this sample code for an identical CDR3. The chain uses TRBV11-3 and TRBJ1-1; D is unclear. The CDR3 has 13 residues. The germline V gene encodes CDR1 SGHNT and CDR2 YENEEA. CDR3 sequence: CASSFQDVTEAFF. The CDR3 region has the DNA TGTGCCAGCAGCTTCCAGGATGTCACTGAGGCTTTCTTT.

The chain carries TRBV7-2 and TRBJ2-5, with a tentative D call TRBD2 (6 bases). The length of the CDR3 is 13 residues. The V gene's germline CDR1 is SGHTA and CDR2 FQGNSA. V lost 1 base to trimming and J lost 7 bases, with 10 bases between them. The CDR3 DNA reads TGTGCCAGCAGCTTAGGGGAAGCGGGGACCCAGTACTTC. Residues: CASSLGEAGTQYF.

The V call is TRBV19, the J call TRBJ2-3; 8 nucleotides match TRBD1. V trimming: 6 bases; J trimming: 4 bases; junction bases outside the gene matches: 3. Per the germline V gene, CDR1 is LNHDA and CDR2 is SQIVND (reference sequence). The CDR3 has 13 residues. CDR3 DNA: TGTGCCAGTAGAAACAGGGGGTCAGATACGCAGTATTTT. The encoded protein is CASRNRGSDTQYF.

This clone has only one observation. The rearrangement joins TRBV6-1 to TRBJ2-3; TRBD2 agrees at 7 bases. Trimming removed 6 bases from V and 0 bases from J; junction bases left unmatched: 6. CDR3 length: 15 residues. The germline gives CDR1 MNHNS, CDR2 SASEGT. The CDR3 loop is CASRKTSTSTDTQYF. Here the CDR3 DNA reads TGTGCCAGCAGGAAGACTAGCACTAGCACAGATACGCAGTATTTT.

The V and J genes are TRBV6-5 and TRBJ2-1; TRBD2 agrees at 8 bases. The CDR3 is 16 amino acids. CDR1 MNHEY and CDR2 SVGAGI come from the germline V gene. The junction had 5 bases not matched to a gene; V was cut back by 2 bases and J by 2 bases. The CDR3 bases are TGTGCCAGCAGTTACCAGGGACTAGACCCCTACAATGAGCAGTTCTTC. Its translation is CASSYQGLDPYNEQFF.

This sequence joins TRBV6-5 and TRBJ2-3; no clear D. Germline-derived CDR1 and CDR2 are MNHEY and SVGAGI. The CDR3 has 13 amino acids. Trimming removed 2 bases at V and 5 bases at J, with 8 bases between. The CDR3: CASSYPGEDTQYF. As DNA, the CDR3 is TGTGCCAGCAGTTACCCGGGTGAAGATACGCAGTATTTT.

The chain uses TRBV29-1 and TRBJ1-1; 7 nucleotides line up with TRBD1. Losses at the gene ends were 1 base for V and 4 bases for J; bases not matched to a gene: 9. This CDR3 has 15 residues. Germline values: CDR1 SQVTM, CDR2 ANQGSEA. CDR3 region: CSVEGGLQGSTEAFF. The CDR3 region has the DNA TGCAGCGTTGAAGGGGGGTTACAGGGGAGCACTGAAGCTTTCTTT.

The genes are TRBV27 and TRBJ2-7, with 9 bases matching TRBD1. After removal of 5 bases from V and 5 bases from J, the junction contained 10 bases not matched to a gene. The V gene's germline CDR1 is MNHEY and CDR2 SMNVEV (reference sequence). CDR3 length: 15 amino acids. The CDR3 spells CASSTRRQGGHEQYF. CDR3 DNA: TGTGCCAGCAGTACCCGACGACAGGGGGGTCACGAGCAGTACTTC.

This chain connects TRBV13 to TRBJ2-7, with TRBD1 identical over 8 bases. Unmatched junction bases numbered 6, after V lost 6 bases and J lost 5 bases. Germline values: CDR1 PRHDT, CDR2 FYEKMQ (reference sequence). The CDR3 extends over 13 amino acids. This chain's CDR3 is CASRRQGTHEQYF. Here the CDR3 DNA reads TGTGCCAGCAGAAGACAGGGGACCCACGAGCAGTACTTC.